The clone carrying this T cell receptor beta chain was detected only a few times. Antigen unknown. This sample stems from a study of beta chain features in type 1 diabetes. Study summary: Patients were similar to healthy donors in age and gender (as well as in cell yields).

Study outcomes and limitations: Type 1 diabetes patients showed a moderate but significant shortening of TCRB CDR3s in all four CD4+ subsets.

CDR3 length: 16 amino acids. CDR1 is SGDLS and CDR2 is YYNGEE in the germline V gene. V gave up 0 bases and J gave up 0 bases, with 12 bases separating them. Expressed TCRB transcripts were sequenced because the entire RNA isolate underwent reverse transcription. The method was immunoSEQ multiplex PCR; TCRdb's version includes in-frame clones alone and lacks a portion of them. Of 500,000 to 650,000 clones in the sample, about an eighth were seen once. The clonotype comes from a man aged 30 to 45 with type 1 diabetes. The rearrangement links TRBV9 to TRBJ1-1; possibly TRBD1 for D (5 bases). Sequencing used naive CD4+ T cells from blood. Here the CDR3 reads CASSVDGDGLNTEAFF. The DNA for the CDR3 is TGTGCCAGCAGCGTAGACGGGGACGGGTTGAACACTGAAGCTTTCTTT.